The TCR beta chain under discussion was sequenced for a study of Graves' ophthalmopathy and Graves' hyperthyroidism. Study in general: Specimen type is peripheral blood, obtained at initial diagnosis before any treatment. The study's findings and limits: This model predicted ophthalmopathy progression (sensitivity around 70%, specificity about 72%). Blood also carried most expanded thyroid clonotypes exceeding 0.001 frequency.

Transcripts of RNA were the source for amplifying TCR beta CDR3 regions. The first-round RT-PCR employed HTBI primers together with the Qiagen OneStep RT-PCR kit. A multiplex PCR was then performed as the second round. TCRdb independently ran MiXCR on the multiplex PCR reads; one entry per CDR3 protein. The sample holds approximately 160,000 distinct CDR3 sequences, roughly two fifths seen once. The CDR3 is 14 amino acids. Per the germline V gene, CDR1 is LGHDT and CDR2 is YNNKEL (reference sequence). Trimming pared 4 bases from V and 3 bases from J, leaving 13 bases between. This clonotype was observed many times. Its antigen is as yet unknown. Having ophthalmopathy, the donors showed moderate-to-severe activity, CAS ≥3 and NOSPECS ≥4, with disease lasting under 3 months.

V usage is TRBV3-1 and J usage is TRBJ2-7; TRBD1 or TRBD2 may be the D gene (6 bases each). The material sequenced was peripheral blood. The receptor was isolated from a woman between 40 and 50 years old with Graves' ophthalmopathy. The CDR3 bases are TGTGCCAGCAGCCTCGAGGGGGGTGGCTACGAGCAGTACTTC. Translated, it gives CASSLEGGGYEQYF.